The following is a T cell receptor (beta chain) sequence with its context. Participants had their cohort set by participant-reported clinical history. Assay: immunoSEQ multiplex PCR; the TCRdb copy retains only in-frame clones and omits some. The sample yields more than 250,000 clones, around nine tenths seen once. This entry comes from a study of blood T cell repertoires in COVID-19. Background on the study: In each case, the material was cDNA or gDNA derived from T cells, B-cell-depleted T cells, or PBMCs.

V lost 5 bases, J lost 6 bases, and 16 bases lay in between. The CDR3 sequence is 15 residues long. CDR1 MNHEY and CDR2 SMNVEV come from the germline V gene (reference sequence). The clonotype was recovered from a woman aged 40 to 49 who had recovered from COVID-19. The sample taken for sequencing was PBMCs or T cells enriched from blood (not recorded which). J is TRBJ2-2 and V is TRBV27, with D perhaps TRBD1 (6 bases). DNA for the CDR3: TGTGCCAGCAGTATGCAGGGGAAAAGGGCCGGGGAGCTGTTTTTT. Its protein is CASSMQGKRAGELFF.